The sequence of this T cell receptor beta chain was determined in a study of shared clonotypes between healthy human individuals. Study at large: Per donor, three plates held CD4 naive cells, three held CD4 memory, two held CD8 naive and one held CD8 memory.

CD8 cells regarded as naive lacked CD45RO, were positively chosen for CCR7, and omitted terminally differentiated effector memory CD45RA+ cells. The CDR3 is made up of 11 amino acids. Germline loops: CDR1 MNHEY, CDR2 SVGAGI. V lost 2 bases, J lost 10 bases, and 6 bases lay in between. Using immunoSEQ multiplex PCR, the repertoire was profiled, and TCRdb retains in-frame clones only, with some absent. In the table there are approximately 2,000,000 clones, 93% of which are singletons. Sequencing input: naive CD8+ T cells from PBMCs. The rearrangement joins TRBV6-5 to TRBJ2-1; D is uncertain. This TCR was sampled from a man between 18 and 29 years old in good health. Some clones in this sample may be carry-over from other donors' samples. The CDR3 here is CASSYADEQFF. The CDR3, as DNA: TGTGCCAGCAGTTACGCAGACGAGCAGTTCTTC.